The entry that follows covers one T cell receptor beta chain sequence. Antigen specificity is unknown. This CDR3 region has 17 residues. The germline gives CDR1 LGHNA, CDR2 YNFKEQ. The sample belongs to a study of CXCR3-negative and CXCR3-positive naive CD8 T cells. Broader study findings: High diversity, comparable across both naive subsets, contrasted with much lower diversity in memory CD8+ cells.

UMI-tagged TRB cDNA libraries were built via 5' RACE. TCRdb re-called the 5' RACE reads; one entry per CDR3 protein, DNA not given. The sample totals tens of thousands of distinct CDR3 sequences. Subsets of CD8+ T cells were each sorted in triplicate at approximately 300,000 cells apiece. Naive CD8+ T cells displayed a CD45RO-CCR7+CD27+CD95- phenotype. This rearrangement joins TRBV4-2 to TRBJ1-3; TCRdb gives TRBD1 as the D gene, but with no DNA this cannot be confirmed. The TCR originated in a human donor in good health. Some clones in this sample may be carry-over from other donors' samples. The specimen sequenced was naive CXCR3- CD8+ T cells from blood. Sample subset: CD45RO-CCR7+CD27+CD95- naive CD8+ T cells lacking CXCR3 (TNR3-). The chain's CDR3 is CASSHPSTGLSGNTIYF.